This T cell receptor (beta chain) was sequenced for a study of T cells in tuberculosis. Across the whole study: A South African cohort included IGRA-negative adolescents, latently infected IGRA-positive adolescents and adults with active tuberculosis.

CDR3 length equals 12 residues. Per the germline V gene, CDR1 is LNHDA and CDR2 is SQIVND (reference sequence). V dropped 1 base and J dropped 6 bases, with 6 bases sitting between them. A note on this clone: Its antigen remains unknown.

The protocol was immunoSEQ multiplex PCR, while the TCRdb copy is restricted to in-frame clones and leaves out a portion. The sample lists 44,000 or so clones, 90% to 95% occurring once. Findings and limits, study-wide: Active tuberculosis cases were adults; controls were adolescents. The TCR-beta difference was not significant; alpha differences partly reflected length. Smaller distances to GMM-specific TCRs suggested their expansion in active tuberculosis.

This rearrangement joins TRBV19 to TRBJ1-2; D is unresolved. The sequence was collected from a donor aged 10 to 29 with latent tuberculosis or without tuberculosis infection. The sequenced sample consisted of PBMCs. CDR3 protein: CASSIGHHGYTF. The CDR3, as DNA: TGTGCCAGTAGTATAGGGCACCATGGCTACACCTTC. Supplemented by reference TRBV19 and TRBJ1-2, the full variable domain reads DGGITQSPKYLFRKEGQNVTLSCEQNLNHDAMYWYRQDPGQGLRLIYYSQIVNDFQKGDIAEGYSVSREKKESFPLTVTSAQKNPTAFYLCASSIGHHGYTFGSGTRLTVV.